One sample yielded the 10 T cell receptor beta chains listed below, sequenced in a study of blood T cell repertoires in COVID-19. The repertoire was sequenced with immunoSEQ multiplex PCR; TCRdb's copy has only in-frame clones and lacks some. The sample records 150,000 to 250,000 clones, roughly 83% being singletons. Sequenced sample: peripheral blood. The receptors were gathered from a woman aged 40 to 50 with COVID-19, enrolled during active disease.

The chain employs TRBV5-1 and TRBJ1-2; 12 bases are shared with TRBD1. This CDR3 is 16 amino acids long. V was pared by 4 bases and J by 4 bases, with 8 bases of the junction left unmatched. Germline V CDR1 and CDR2: SGHRS, YFSETQ. CDR3 in DNA: TGCGCCAGCAGCCCGGGACAGGGGGCCCTGTCCTATGGCTACACCTTC. Encoded protein: CASSPGQGALSYGYTF.

This chain links TRBV12-3 or TRBV12-4 with TRBJ1-4; TRBD1 is a possible D gene (5 bases). The length of the CDR3 is 12 residues. Trimming shortened V by 1 base and J by 11 bases, and 8 bases separated the two germline ends. The CDR3 reads CASSLDGGKLFF. As DNA, the CDR3 is TGTGCCAGCAGTTTAGACGGGGGTAAACTGTTTTTT.

There are a few counts of this clone. This sequence joins TRBV27 and TRBJ1-2, with TRBD1 identical over 7 bases. CDR3 size: 14 residues. Trimming cost V 2 bases and J 2 bases; bases outside gene matches: 2. CDR1 is MNHEY, CDR2 SMNVEV, per germline (reference sequence). As DNA, the CDR3 is TGTGCCAGCAGTTTAGGAGGGGGCAACTATGGCTACACCTTC. It codes for CASSLGGGNYGYTF.

In this sample, this clone turned up once. This sequence joins TRBV3-1 (or the pseudogene TRBV3-2) and TRBJ1-2; TRBD1 is a possible D gene (5 bases). Trimming took 0 bases from V and 7 from J, leaving 21 bases between them. The CDR3 runs 17 residues. The germline V gene encodes CDR1 LGHDT and CDR2 YNNKEL (reference sequence). The CDR3 region is CASSQEFRGVGGGGYTF. The CDR3 coding sequence is TGTGCCAGCAGCCAAGAATTCCGCGGCGTCGGGGGGGGTGGCTACACCTTC.

This clone was seen a single time. The chain uses TRBV5-8 and TRBJ2-3; 11 positions match TRBD1. Germline assignment: CDR1 SGHTS and CDR2 YDEGEE. Trimming cost V 4 bases and J 11 bases; bases outside gene matches: 12. The CDR3 runs 15 residues. The CDR3 DNA follows: TGTGCCAGCAGCCTCCGGGACAGGGGGTCCTCGTTGCAGTATTTT. Translated, it gives CASSLRDRGSSLQYF. The whole variable domain, filled in from reference TRBV5-8 and TRBJ2-3, reads EAGVTQSPTHLIKTRGQQATLRCSPISGHTSVYWYQQALGLGLQFLLWYDEGEERNRGNFPPRFSGRQFPNYSSELNVNALELEDSALYLCASSLRDRGSSLQYFGPGTRLTVL.

The V call is TRBV28, the J call TRBJ2-7; tentative D call: TRBD1 (7 bases). The CDR3 runs 15 residues. V lost 4 bases and J 2 bases, leaving 15 bases between the germline ends. Germline loops: CDR1 MDHEN, CDR2 SYDVKM. The CDR3 DNA follows: TGTGCCAGCAGTTCAACAGGGGACTTCCCCTACGAGCAGTACTTC. Its protein product is CASSSTGDFPYEQYF. The full variable domain, completed using reference TRBV28 and TRBJ2-7, is DVKVTQSSRYLVKRTGEKVFLECVQDMDHENMFWYRQDPGLGLRLIYFSYDVKMKEKGDIPEGYSVSREKKERFSLILESASTNQTSMYLCASSSTGDFPYEQYFGPGTRLTVT.

This clone was counted a few times. The chain has TRBV2 and TRBJ2-1, with D possibly matching TRBD1 (5 bases). Trimming pared 5 bases from V and 0 bases from J, leaving 14 bases between. Germline values: CDR1 SNHLY, CDR2 FYNNEI. This CDR3 comprises 16 residues. In DNA form, the CDR3 reads TGTGCCAGCAGTCCCCAGGGCGGACGCTCCTACAATGAGCAGTTCTTC. This sequence encodes CASSPQGGRSYNEQFF.

This chain connects TRBV20-1 to TRBJ1-4; 10 bases match TRBD1. Germline CDR1 DFQATT, CDR2 SNEGSKA (reference sequence). The CDR3 loop spans 11 amino acids. V was pared by 5 bases and J by 12 bases, with 3 bases of the junction left unmatched. This CDR3 reads CSARGTGELFF. The DNA for the CDR3 is TGCAGTGCTCGAGGGACAGGGGAACTGTTTTTT.

This clone was detected only a few times. The gene calls are TRBV6-2 or TRBV6-3 and TRBJ1-4; the D is unclear. V was cut by 6 bases and J by 3 bases, with 14 bases left in between. Germline V gene lookup returns CDR1 MNHEY and CDR2 SVGEGT. The CDR3 contains 15 residues. In DNA form, the CDR3 reads TGTGCCAGCAGCCTTAATGTTGCGGCTAATGAAAAACTGTTTTTT. This encodes CASSLNVAANEKLFF.

The chain is built from TRBV7-2 and TRBJ1-4, with D unresolved. CDR3 size: 15 residues. V lost 5 bases and J lost 2, with 12 bases in between. CDR1 and CDR2 (germline): SGHTA, FQGNSA. Here the CDR3 reads CASSPHSGTNEKLFF. CDR3 sequence (DNA): TGTGCCAGCAGCCCCCACAGTGGCACTAATGAAAAACTGTTTTTT.